The 19 T cell receptor beta chains listed next were all sequenced from one sample in a study of CD8+CD57+ T cells in acquired aplastic anemia. TCR beta VDJ and CDR3 were profiled, and genomic DNA was the template. Each CDR3 protein is one row after TCRdb ran MiXCR on the reads. The sample lists some 47,000 distinct CDR3 sequences; about 78% were seen once. What was sequenced was sorted CD4+, CD8+, or CD8+CD57+ T cells (not recorded which) from PBMCs. All receptors come from a human donor in good health, serving as a control.

This clonotype was counted once. This chain uses TRBV29-1 with TRBJ2-1; D gene ambiguous. Germline CDR1 reads SQVTM; CDR2 reads ANQGSEA. The CDR3 extends over 12 amino acids. V lost 7 bases and J 4 bases, leaving 11 bases between the germline ends. This CDR3 is CSAGRQYNEQFF. As DNA, the CDR3 is TGCAGCGCCGGCAGGCAGTACAATGAGCAGTTCTTC.

In its sample, this clonotype was seen once. The chain uses TRBV2 and TRBJ1-1, with D hard to call. The CDR3 length is 10 residues. V lost 6 bases and J lost 8, with 7 bases in between. Germline V CDR1 and CDR2: SNHLY, FYNNEI. CDR3 sequence: CASSRDEAFF. DNA for the CDR3: TGTGCCAGCAGCCGTGACGAAGCTTTCTTT.

This clonotype is classed as medium-sized. The chain is built from TRBV24-1 and TRBJ2-7; no reliable D call. The germline gives CDR1 KGHDR, CDR2 SFDVKD. V was trimmed by 2 bases and J by 2 bases, leaving 3 bases between them. The CDR3 runs to 12 residues. CDR3 bases: TGTGCCACCAGTGATTCCACCTACGAGCAGTACTTC. Encoded protein: CATSDSTYEQYF.

The chain couples TRBV11-2 to TRBJ1-5, with D possibly being TRBD1 (5 bases). Trimming removed 5 bases at V and 0 bases at J, with 17 bases between. The germline gives CDR1 SGHAT, CDR2 FQNNGV. This CDR3 has 17 residues. CDR3 nucleotide sequence: TGTGCCAGCAGCCAGAGACCGGGGCCCAATAGCAATCAGCCCCAGCATTTT. Translating it yields CASSQRPGPNSNQPQHF.

The chain has TRBV4-2 and TRBJ1-5; D gene unclear. V lost 4 bases and J 3 bases, leaving 4 bases between the germline ends. Germline V gives CDR1 LGHNA, CDR2 YNFKEQ. The CDR3 spans 12 residues. CDR3 loop: CASSPPNQPQHF. CDR3 coding DNA: TGTGCCAGCAGCCCGCCCAATCAGCCCCAGCATTTT.

The chain couples TRBV7-3 to TRBJ1-1, with 7 bases that match TRBD1. V gave up 2 bases and J gave up 7 bases; unmatched junction bases: 10. This CDR3 comprises 15 residues. CDR1 and CDR2 (germline): SGHTA, FQGTGA. The CDR3 DNA follows: TGTGCCAGCAGCTTAGGAGGGACAGCCATTGTTGAAGCTTTCTTT. The encoded protein is CASSLGGTAIVEAFF. The full variable domain, in which reference TRBV7-3 and TRBJ1-1 provide the parts outside the CDR3, is GAGVSQTPSNKVTEKGKYVELRCDPISGHTALYWYRQSLGQGPEFLIYFQGTGAADDSGLPNDRFFAVRPEGSVSTLKIQRTERGDSAVYLCASSLGGTAIVEAFFGQGTRLTVV.

The chain carries TRBV2 and TRBJ1-2; TRBD1 agrees at 8 bases. V dropped 7 bases and J dropped 1; count of bases not matched to a gene: 5. There are 14 residues in the CDR3. Per the germline V gene, CDR1 is SNHLY and CDR2 is FYNNEI. CDR3 amino acids: CASKYRGGNYGYTF. As DNA, the CDR3 is TGTGCCAGCAAATACAGGGGGGGTAACTATGGCTACACCTTC.

The genes are TRBV20-1 and TRBJ1-1; TRBD1 is a possible D gene (5 bases). In germline, CDR1 is DFQATT, CDR2 SNEGSKA (reference sequence). V lost 1 base to trimming and J lost 5 bases, with 11 bases between them. This CDR3 spans 13 amino acids. The CDR3 is CSARGGRETEAFF. CDR3 nucleotide sequence: TGCAGTGCTAGAGGAGGCAGGGAGACTGAAGCTTTCTTT.

This clonotype rates as medium-sized (0.01 to 0.1%). The rearrangement joins TRBV19 to TRBJ1-5, with a tentative D call TRBD1 (6 bases). CDR1 is LNHDA and CDR2 is SQIVND in the germline V gene (reference sequence). Trimming shortened V by 3 bases and J by 7 bases, and 16 bases separated the two germline ends. The CDR3 is 15 amino acids. The CDR3 nucleotides are TGTGCCAGTAGTATCGGGGGGAGGGGGAACCAGCCCCAGCATTTT. Amino acid sequence: CASSIGGRGNQPQHF.

The rearrangement uses TRBV6-2 or TRBV6-3 and TRBJ1-6; no clear D gene. CDR1 and CDR2 from the germline V gene are MNHEY and SVGEGT. Trimming took off 8 bases at V and 1 base at J, with 0 bases between the two ends. This CDR3 is 11 amino acids long. The CDR3 nucleotides read TGTGCCAGCTCCTATAATTCACCCCTCCACTTT. Its protein is CASSYNSPLHF.

This sequence joins TRBV29-1 and TRBJ2-1, with TRBD2 matching 7 bases. Germline trimming cut 3 bases from V and 0 bases from J; bases unmatched to any gene: 5. Germline V CDR1 and CDR2: SQVTM, ANQGSEA. This CDR3 region has 15 residues. The CDR3 sequence: CSVDRGLLSYNEQFF. The CDR3 nucleotides read TGCAGCGTTGATCGGGGACTACTCTCCTACAATGAGCAGTTCTTC.

The genes are TRBV20-1 and TRBJ1-6, with D possibly being TRBD1 (5 bases). Trimming cost V 4 bases and J 9 bases, with 13 bases left between them. The germline V gene encodes CDR1 DFQATT and CDR2 SNEGSKA (reference sequence). The CDR3 is 13 residues long. The CDR3 protein is CSAKTDSGSPLHF. The CDR3 bases are TGCAGTGCTAAAACCGACAGTGGTTCACCCCTCCACTTT.

V is TRBV10-1 and J is TRBJ2-7; D possibly corresponds to TRBD1 (6 bases). Looked up from germline, CDR1 is WNHNN and CDR2 is SYGVQD (reference sequence). The ends were cut back, 2 bases at V and 7 bases at J, with 12 bases in the middle. This CDR3 is built from 13 residues. The CDR3 region has the DNA TGCGCCAGCAGTGAGCGGGACACCGGGGAGCAGTACTTC. It specifies CASSERDTGEQYF.

V usage is TRBV10-3 and J usage is TRBJ1-5; D unclear. The CDR3 is 12 amino acids. The V end lost 2 bases, the J end lost 7 bases, and 6 bases lay between the germline ends. Germline V lookup: CDR1 ENHRY, CDR2 SYGVKD. The CDR3 here is CAISEERQPQHF. In DNA form, the CDR3 reads TGTGCCATCAGTGAGGAACGACAGCCCCAGCATTTT.

The gene calls are TRBV10-3 and TRBJ2-5; no reliable D call. This CDR3 region has 12 residues. Trimming cost V 3 bases and J 3 bases, with 5 bases left between them. Germline V gene data show CDR1 as ENHRY and CDR2 as SYGVKD. This CDR3 reads CAISEFEETQYF. CDR3 DNA sequence: TGTGCCATCAGTGAATTTGAAGAGACCCAGTACTTC.

V and J are TRBV19 and TRBJ1-2; TRBD1 agrees at 9 bases. Trimming removed 1 base from V and 5 bases from J; junction bases left unmatched: 5. This CDR3 is built from 15 residues. CDR1 and CDR2 from the germline V gene are LNHDA and SQIVND (reference sequence). In DNA, the CDR3 is TGTGCCAGTAGTATAGTCCGACAGGGGGAATATGGCTACACCTTC. Translating it yields CASSIVRQGEYGYTF. Drawing the rest from reference TRBV19 and TRBJ1-2, the complete variable domain is DGGITQSPKYLFRKEGQNVTLSCEQNLNHDAMYWYRQDPGQGLRLIYYSQIVNDFQKGDIAEGYSVSREKKESFPLTVTSAQKNPTAFYLCASSIVRQGEYGYTFGSGTRLTVV.

This clonotype has more than one count but fewer than ten. The chain uses TRBV6-1 and TRBJ1-6, with 7 bases lining up with TRBD1. Germline V gives CDR1 MNHNS, CDR2 SASEGT. The trim removed 3 bases at V and 10 bases at J, leaving 3 bases unmatched. This CDR3 has 13 amino acids. The CDR3 protein is CASSDRGESPLHF. CDR3 DNA sequence: TGTGCCAGCAGTGACAGGGGGGAATCACCCCTCCACTTT.

The count of this clonotype is one. The germline gene is not matched at one end of the junction; a read error may be the cause. The chain uses TRBV6-1 and TRBJ1-6, with 8 bases fitting TRBD1. CDR3 length: 16 residues. CDR1 is MNHNS and CDR2 is SASEGT in the germline V gene. The CDR3 DNA reads as TGTGCCAGCAGTGAATCTTACGACAGGGGTAATTCACCTCTCCACTTT. It codes for CASSESYDRGNSPLHF.

This chain connects TRBV20-1 to TRBJ2-7; tentative D call: TRBD2 (5 bases). V was trimmed by 1 base and J by 5 bases, leaving 6 bases between them. CDR1 DFQATT and CDR2 SNEGSKA come from the germline V gene (reference sequence). This CDR3 region has 11 residues. CDR3 in amino acids: CSARGTDEQYF. In nucleotides, the CDR3 is TGCAGTGCTAGAGGGACTGACGAGCAGTACTTC.